This TCR beta chain was sequenced during a study of human T cells and chemical hapten exposure. The CDR3 has 11 amino acids. Germline CDR1 is MNHEY and CDR2 is SMNVEV (reference sequence). V lost 5 bases to trimming and J lost 10 bases, with 8 bases between them. The time point: patch test 1, 2 weeks after DPC sensitization. The treatment: therapeutic diphenylcyclopropenone sensitization with weekly scalp DPC. Donors, patients with alopecia ranging from 18 to 70 years old and judged suitable for DPC, provided samples. This clonotype was counted a few times. TCRdb fed the RACE reads into MiXCR, producing one record per CDR3 protein. Of fewer than 500,000 distinct CDR3 sequences in the sample, approximately 5% were seen once.

The sequence was collected from a woman in her fifties or sixties with alopecia areata. Some clones in this sample may be carry-over from other donors' samples. The sample was whole blood, taken in connection with sensitization to the hapten diphenylcyclopropenone (DPC). The gene calls are TRBV27 and TRBJ2-2; D remains ambiguous. The CDR3 loop is CASSRALELFF. CDR3 in DNA: TGTGCCAGCAGTCGGGCTTTGGAGCTGTTTTTT.